These T cell receptor beta chains were read from a single sample in a study of blood T cell repertoires in COVID-19. The table came from immunoSEQ multiplex PCR; TCRdb's copy has only in-frame clones and leaves some out. The sample yields about 240,000 clones, over 75% seen once. The sequenced sample consisted of peripheral blood. The receptor source for this set is a man in his thirties or forties who had recovered from COVID-19. Both conserved end residues are part of each CDR3. Fields, in order: J gene, D gene, V gene, clone size, CDR3 protein, CDR3 DNA. D genes are given only for firm matches. Clone sizes are given selectively: once, few, many, or a class where the clone is expanded.

>TRBJ1-6|NA|TRBV7-2|NA
CASSPPTPGQNSPLHF
TGTGCCAGCAGCCCACCAACCCCCGGACAGAATTCACCCCTCCACTTT
>TRBJ2-7|TRBD1|TRBV7-6|NA
CASSVGTGNYEQYF
TGTGCCAGCAGCGTAGGGACAGGGAACTACGAGCAGTACTTC
>TRBJ1-4|NA|TRBV19|once
CASSIARGFATNEKLFF
TGTGCCAGTAGTATAGCAAGAGGATTTGCAACTAATGAAAAACTGTTTTTT
>TRBJ1-1|TRBD1|TRBV6-5|NA
CASSYSQGAPVAFF
TGTGCCAGCAGTTACTCACAGGGGGCCCCTGTAGCTTTCTTT
>TRBJ2-1|TRBD1|TRBV24-1|NA
CATSDLPLEGQGALCVDYNEQFF
TGTGCCACCAGTGATTTGCCTCTGGAGGGACAGGGGGCTCTATGTGTGGACTACAATGAGCAGTTCTTC
>TRBJ2-3|TRBD2|TRBV4-1|NA
CASSHSGGVGDTQYF
TGCGCCAGCAGCCATAGCGGGGGGGTGGGAGATACGCAGTATTTT
>TRBJ1-2|NA|TRBV6-1|NA
CASSEAEGYGYTF
TGTGCCAGCAGTGAAGCGGAGGGATATGGCTACACCTTC
>TRBJ1-1|NA|TRBV5-4|NA
CASSAAGGMNTEAFF
TGTGCCAGCAGCGCGGCGGGGGGGATGAACACTGAAGCTTTCTTT
>TRBJ2-5|TRBD1|TRBV7-9|NA
CASSPRGQRETQYF
TGTGCCAGCAGCCCCCGGGGACAGCGGGAGACCCAGTACTTC
>TRBJ1-1|TRBD1|TRBV28|NA
CASSSTGTGGLYAFF
TGTGCCAGCAGTTCGACCGGGACAGGGGGCCTCTATGCTTTCTTT
>TRBJ2-3|TRBD2|TRBV13|NA
CASSQIAGPSTDTQYF
TGTGCCAGCAGCCAGATAGCGGGCCCTAGCACAGATACGCAGTATTTT
>TRBJ1-5|TRBD1|TRBV4-1|NA
CASSPTGSNQPQHF
TGCGCCAGCAGCCCGACAGGGTCCAATCAGCCCCAGCATTTT
>TRBJ2-3|TRBD1|TRBV6-4|NA
CASSQQGGGDTQYF
TGTGCCAGCAGTCAACAGGGGGGCGGAGATACGCAGTATTTT
>TRBJ2-6|NA|TRBV5-1|NA
CASSLYRDSGANVLTF
TGCGCCAGCAGCTTATACAGGGACTCTGGGGCCAACGTCCTGACTTTC
>TRBJ1-2|NA|TRBV7-3|NA
CASSPTGNYGYTF
TGTGCCAGCAGCCCCACAGGGAACTATGGCTACACCTTC
>TRBJ1-2|TRBD1|TRBV13|NA
CASSRTGVNYGYTF
TGTGCCAGCAGCAGAACAGGGGTTAACTATGGCTACACCTTC
>TRBJ2-5|NA|TRBV28|NA
CASSLPQGRETQYF
TGTGCCAGCAGTTTACCCCAGGGAAGAGAGACCCAGTACTTC
>TRBJ1-6|NA|TRBV2|NA
CASSAVYNSPLHF
TGTGCCAGCAGTGCGGTCTATAATTCACCCCTCCACTTT
>TRBJ1-4|NA|TRBV19|NA
CASSSGANEKLFF
TGTGCCAGTAGTTCGGGGGCTAATGAAAAACTGTTTTTT
>TRBJ2-3|NA|TRBV7-6|NA
CASSLLGVDTQYF
TGTGCCAGCAGCTTATTAGGGGTGGATACGCAGTATTTT
>TRBJ2-5|NA|TRBV5-3|few
CASPRQAGGQETQYF
TGTGCCAGTCCTCGGCAGGCCGGAGGTCAAGAGACCCAGTACTTC
>TRBJ2-7|NA|TRBV2|NA
CASNPDSSYEQYF
TGTGCCAGCAATCCGGACAGCTCCTACGAGCAGTACTTC
>TRBJ2-5|TRBD2|TRBV9|NA
CASSVAAAGYQETQYF
TGTGCCAGCAGCGTAGCTGCAGCGGGGTACCAAGAGACCCAGTACTTC
>TRBJ1-2|NA|TRBV19|NA
CASSITGRGVYGYTF
TGTGCCAGTAGTATAACAGGTCGGGGGGTATATGGCTACACCTTC
>TRBJ1-2|NA|TRBV3-1/TRBV3-2|NA
CASSQDGGVSGYTF
TGTGCCAGCAGCCAAGATGGGGGGGTTAGCGGCTACACCTTC
>TRBJ1-4|NA|TRBV2|NA
CASSDDSRKEKLFF
TGTGCCAGCAGTGACGACAGTCGGAAGGAAAAACTGTTTTTT
>TRBJ2-4|NA|TRBV12-3/TRBV12-4|NA
CASSLQEDIQYF
TGTGCCAGCAGTTTACAGGAGGACATTCAGTACTTC
>TRBJ1-1|NA|TRBV6-5|few
CASRRLLSNTEAFF
TGTGCCAGCAGAAGACTCCTCTCGAACACTGAAGCTTTCTTT
>TRBJ2-7|TRBD1|TRBV27|NA
CASSSIPGQSSYEQYF
TGTGCCAGCAGTTCTATACCGGGACAGAGCTCCTACGAGCAGTACTTC
>TRBJ1-2|TRBD1|TRBV6-5|NA
CASSYSQGNYGYTF
TGTGCCAGCAGTTACTCACAGGGGAACTATGGCTACACCTTC
>TRBJ1-1|NA|TRBV10-3|NA
CAISEQGYTEAFF
TGTGCCATCAGCGAACAGGGTTACACTGAAGCTTTCTTT
>TRBJ1-3|NA|TRBV5-4|NA
CASSLGGAGNTIYF
TGTGCCAGCAGCCTAGGGGGAGCTGGAAACACCATATATTTT
>TRBJ1-4|NA|TRBV5-1|NA
CASSSDRGNEKLFF
TGCGCCAGCAGCTCGGACAGAGGTAACGAAAAACTGTTTTTT
>TRBJ2-2|NA|TRBV7-8|NA
CASSQLANTGELFF
TGTGCCAGCAGCCAACTAGCGAACACCGGGGAGCTGTTTTTT
>TRBJ1-4|NA|TRBV28|NA
CASSRRVLNEKLFF
TGTGCCAGCAGTCGCAGGGTACTTAATGAAAAACTGTTTTTT
>TRBJ1-5|NA|TRBV10-2|NA
CASSEGGPQHF
TGCGCCAGCAGTGAGGGAGGGCCCCAGCATTTT
>TRBJ1-6|TRBD1|TRBV5-4|NA
CASSLAGGRGNSPLHF
TGTGCCAGCAGCTTGGCAGGGGGCAGGGGTAATTCACCCCTCCACTTT
>TRBJ2-3|TRBD2|TRBV6-1|NA
CASSGETSGKLYRWDTQYF
TGTGCCAGCAGTGGGGAGACTAGCGGGAAACTGTACCGGTGGGATACGCAGTATTTT
>TRBJ1-2|NA|TRBV5-1|NA
CASSLSENYGYTF
TGCGCCAGCAGCCTGTCTGAGAACTATGGCTACACCTTC
>TRBJ2-1|NA|TRBV24-1|NA
CATSDYNNEQFF
TGTGCCACCAGTGATTATAACAATGAGCAGTTCTTC
>TRBJ2-7|NA|TRBV11-2|NA
CASSLDRDEQYF
TGTGCCAGCAGCTTAGATCGGGACGAGCAGTACTTC
>TRBJ1-6|TRBD1|TRBV2|NA
CASNGQGAKNAPLHF
TGTGCCAGCAATGGACAGGGGGCTAAAAACGCACCCCTCCACTTT
>TRBJ2-7|NA|TRBV18|NA
CASSIAGHEQYF
TGTGCCAGCTCGATCGCAGGGCACGAGCAGTACTTC
>TRBJ1-2|NA|TRBV5-1|NA
CASSLVPTAPNGVNYGYTF
TGCGCCAGCAGCTTGGTACCCACGGCCCCGAACGGGGTGAACTATGGCTACACCTTC